This is a list of T cell receptor beta chains from one sample in a study of early T cells in non-severe SARS-CoV-2 infection. In TCRdb, the 5' RACE reads were re-called with MiXCR into one record per CDR3 protein. In the table there are around 100,000 distinct CDR3 sequences, over 10% of which are singletons. Sequenced input: whole blood. All receptors come from an adult who was a healthcare worker with PCR-confirmed SARS-CoV-2 infection or an uninfected control (not recorded which). The CDR3 runs from the conserved cysteine through the conserved F or W. D genes are given only for firm matches. Clone size is not always given. Where it is, it says once, few, many or a class for expanded clones.

clone_size j_call v_call d_call cdr3_aa cdr3_nt
many TRBJ1-5 TRBV3-1 . CASSQDRGGQPQHF TGTGCCAGCAGCCAAGACAGGGGCGGACAGCCCCAGCATTTT
. TRBJ2-3 TRBV20-1 . CSASGCGTSTDTQYF TGCAGTGCTAGTGGCTGCGGGACAAGCACAGATACGCAGTATTTT
few TRBJ2-7 TRBV20-1 TRBD1 CSARAPQGWYSYEQYF TGCAGTGCTAGAGCCCCACAGGGGTGGTATTCCTACGAGCAGTACTTC
few TRBJ2-7 TRBV19 . CASSPRTPYEQYF TGTGCCAGTAGTCCCCGGACACCCTACGAGCAGTACTTC
few TRBJ2-2 TRBV5-1 . CASSPNALTNTGELFF TGCGCCAGCAGCCCTAACGCCCTAACGAACACCGGGGAGCTGTTTTTT
. TRBJ1-5 TRBV2 TRBD1 CASKDRVSNQPQHF TGTGCCAGCAAAGACAGGGTTTCCAATCAGCCCCAGCATTTT
many TRBJ1-1 TRBV5-1 . CASSSGLMSEAFF TGCGCCAGCAGCTCCGGACTGATGTCTGAAGCTTTCTTT
few TRBJ2-6 TRBV3-1 . CASSQGDTSSGANVLTF TGTGCCAGCAGCCAAGGGGACACCTCCTCTGGGGCCAACGTCCTGACTTTC
many TRBJ2-3 TRBV9 . CASSVLANTDTQYF TGTGCCAGCAGCGTCCTAGCGAACACAGATACGCAGTATTTT
many TRBJ1-3 TRBV30 . CAWSGDGNTIYF TGTGCCTGGAGTGGAGACGGAAACACCATATATTTT
many TRBJ1-1 TRBV4-3 TRBD1 CASSHLDREAEAFF TGCGCCAGCAGCCACCTCGACAGGGAGGCTGAAGCTTTCTTT
many TRBJ2-5 TRBV6-6 . CASSGTGETQYF TGTGCCAGCAGCGGGACGGGGGAGACCCAGTACTTC
. TRBJ2-2 TRBV10-1 . CASSDFTGELFF TGCGCCAGCAGTGACTTCACCGGGGAGCTGTTTTTT
. TRBJ2-1 TRBV5-4 TRBD1 CASSSPGQGGNEQFF TGTGCCAGCAGCTCACCGGGACAGGGAGGCAATGAGCAGTTCTTC
. TRBJ2-7 TRBV30 . CAWSPAGTTSYEQYF TGTGCCTGGAGCCCAGCCGGGACCACCTCCTACGAGCAGTACTTC
few TRBJ2-5 TRBV5-6 . CASSSPDQETQYF TGTGCCAGCAGCTCTCCAGACCAAGAGACCCAGTACTTC
. TRBJ2-1 TRBV7-6 TRBD2 CASSLVAGASNEQFF TGTGCCAGCAGCTTAGTGGCGGGAGCCTCAAATGAGCAGTTCTTC